These T cell receptor beta chains were read from a single sample in a study of cytomegalovirus exposure and HLA in healthy donors. Some clones are missing from TCRdb's copy, which holds only in-frame ones; the method was immunoSEQ multiplex PCR. The data contain about 130,000 clones, 85% to 90% of them singletons. The sequenced sample was PBMCs. All receptors derive from a woman aged 18-29 years in good health and CMV-seronegative. Both conserved end residues are part of each CDR3. A D gene is named only where the DNA matches it firmly. Clone size is given for some rows only: seen once, a few or many times, or a class if the clone is expanded.

TRBJ2-1 | once | 15 | TRBD2 | TRBV6-1 | TGTGCCAGCAGTGAAGCGAGCGGGAGCTACAATGAGCAGTTCTTC | CASSEASGSYNEQFF
TRBJ1-2 | NA | 14 | NA | TRBV6-5 | TGTGCCAGCAGTTACTCTACAGATAACTATGGCTACACCTTC | CASSYSTDNYGYTF
TRBJ1-5 | NA | 15 | NA | TRBV7-2 | TGTGCCAGCAGCGGTCGGTCAGGGAATCATAAGCCCCAGCATTTT | CASSGRSGNHKPQHF
TRBJ2-1 | NA | 13 | TRBD2 | TRBV6-4 | TGTGCCACCTCTAGCGGGAGAGGTAATGAGCAGTTCTTC | CATSSGRGNEQFF
TRBJ1-2 | NA | 15 | NA | TRBV23-1 | TGCGCCAGCAGTCAATCCCGGTCACAGGGACGGGGCTACACCTTC | CASSQSRSQGRGYTF
TRBJ2-3 | NA | 15 | TRBD2 | TRBV27 | TGTGCCAGCAGCCACCGGGGAGGGGACACAGATACGCAGTATTTT | CASSHRGGDTDTQYF
TRBJ1-6 | NA | 18 | TRBD1 | TRBV18 | TGTGCCAGCTCACCGCCTTCCACAGGGGGATCCCTCAATTCACCCCTCCACTTT | CASSPPSTGGSLNSPLHF
TRBJ1-3 | NA | 16 | NA | TRBV5-1 | TGCGCCAGCAGCTTGGCAGGGGTTCAGAGGGGAAACACCATATATTTT | CASSLAGVQRGNTIYF
TRBJ2-3 | NA | 14 | NA | TRBV7-9 | TGTGCCAGCAGCTCCAACGTGGGCCCAGATACGCAGTATTTT | CASSSNVGPDTQYF
TRBJ1-2 | NA | 13 | TRBD1 | TRBV9 | TGTGCCAGCAGCGTACCAGGGGGAGGAGGCTACACCTTC | CASSVPGGGGYTF
TRBJ2-7 | NA | 17 | TRBD1 | TRBV5-4 | TGTGCCAGCAGCTTGGTCCCTGCGGGGACAGGGTCCTACGAGCAGTACTTC | CASSLVPAGTGSYEQYF
TRBJ1-3 | NA | 15 | TRBD1 | TRBV6-5 | TGTGCCAGCAGTTACCTCTCAGGGGGTGGAAACACCATATATTTT | CASSYLSGGGNTIYF
TRBJ1-1 | NA | 14 | TRBD1 | TRBV5-1 | TGCGCCAGCAGCTCCCAGGGGGGGAACACTGAAGCTTTCTTT | CASSSQGGNTEAFF
TRBJ2-3 | NA | 16 | TRBD2 | TRBV5-1 | TGCGCCAGCAGCCAGGATGGCGGGGGGGCGTGGGATACGCAGTATTTT | CASSQDGGGAWDTQYF
TRBJ1-5 | NA | 18 | TRBD1 | TRBV7-2 | TGTGCCAGCAGCTTAGCGCTCGGAACAGGGGCGAGCAATCAGCCCCAGCATTTT | CASSLALGTGASNQPQHF
TRBJ2-3 | NA | 13 | TRBD2 | TRBV27 | TGTGCCAGCCAGCGGGGGGGCACAGATACGCAGTATTTT | CASQRGGTDTQYF
TRBJ1-1 | NA | 18 | TRBD1 | TRBV14 | TGTGCCAGCAGCCAATCGTTAAGGAGACAGGGGCGACACACTGAAGCTTTCTTT | CASSQSLRRQGRHTEAFF
TRBJ2-7 | NA | 14 | NA | TRBV11-3 | TGTGCCAGCAGCCCGCGGGACGGGCAGGACGAGCAGTACTTC | CASSPRDGQDEQYF
TRBJ2-3 | NA | 15 | NA | TRBV5-1 | TGCGCCAGCAGCTTCACCGGGACTTCAACCTCGCCGCAGTATTTT | CASSFTGTSTSPQYF
TRBJ1-4 | NA | 14 | TRBD1 | TRBV28 | TGTGCCAGCAAGCCGGCAGGGGGCGGGGAAAAACTGTTTTTT | CASKPAGGGEKLFF
TRBJ2-1 | once | 11 | NA | TRBV5-5 | TGTGCCAGCACGGGAAACAATGAGCAGTTCTTC | CASTGNNEQFF
TRBJ2-1 | NA | 12 | NA | TRBV27 | TGTGCCAGCCGAGAGGGTTTGGGGGAGCAGTTCTTC | CASREGLGEQFF
TRBJ2-5 | NA | 14 | TRBD1 | TRBV30 | TGTGCCTGGAGTGTAGGGACAGGGACGGAGACCCAGTACTTC | CAWSVGTGTETQYF
TRBJ2-7 | NA | 13 | TRBD2 | TRBV6-5 | TGTGCCAGCAAAGGCCGCGGGAGCTACGAGCAGTACTTC | CASKGRGSYEQYF
TRBJ1-3 | NA | 15 | NA | TRBV6-5 | TGTGCCAGCAGTTATAACAGGGCGAGCGGAAACACCATATATTTT | CASSYNRASGNTIYF
TRBJ2-4 | NA | 13 | NA | TRBV15 | TGTGCCACCCATCAACTAGCCAAAAACATTCAGTACTTC | CATHQLAKNIQYF
TRBJ2-3 | NA | 16 | TRBD2 | TRBV7-7 | TGTGCCAGCAGCTTAGGGACTAGCGGGGGCACAGATACGCAGTATTTT | CASSLGTSGGTDTQYF
TRBJ2-7 | NA | 16 | TRBD1 | TRBV5-6 | TGTGCCAGCAGCTTGAGAGGGGGCAGGAGCTCCTACGAGCAGTACTTC | CASSLRGGRSSYEQYF